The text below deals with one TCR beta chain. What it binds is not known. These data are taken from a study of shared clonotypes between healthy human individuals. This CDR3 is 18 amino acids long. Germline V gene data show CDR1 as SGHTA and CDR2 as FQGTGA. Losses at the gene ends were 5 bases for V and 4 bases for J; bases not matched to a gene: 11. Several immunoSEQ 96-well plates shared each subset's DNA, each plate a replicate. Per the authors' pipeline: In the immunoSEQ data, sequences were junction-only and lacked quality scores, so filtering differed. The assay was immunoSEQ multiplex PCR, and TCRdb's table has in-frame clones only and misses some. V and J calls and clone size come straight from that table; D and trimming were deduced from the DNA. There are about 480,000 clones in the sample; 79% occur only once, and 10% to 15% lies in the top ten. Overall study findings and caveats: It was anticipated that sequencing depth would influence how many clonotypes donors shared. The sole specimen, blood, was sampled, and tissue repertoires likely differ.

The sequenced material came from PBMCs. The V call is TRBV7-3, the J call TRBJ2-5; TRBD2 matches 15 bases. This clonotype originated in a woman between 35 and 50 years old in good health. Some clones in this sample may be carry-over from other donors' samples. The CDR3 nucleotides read TGTGCCAGCAGCCAAGGACTAGCGGGAGGGCTGGTCGCAGAGACCCAGTACTTC. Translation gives CASSQGLAGGLVAETQYF.